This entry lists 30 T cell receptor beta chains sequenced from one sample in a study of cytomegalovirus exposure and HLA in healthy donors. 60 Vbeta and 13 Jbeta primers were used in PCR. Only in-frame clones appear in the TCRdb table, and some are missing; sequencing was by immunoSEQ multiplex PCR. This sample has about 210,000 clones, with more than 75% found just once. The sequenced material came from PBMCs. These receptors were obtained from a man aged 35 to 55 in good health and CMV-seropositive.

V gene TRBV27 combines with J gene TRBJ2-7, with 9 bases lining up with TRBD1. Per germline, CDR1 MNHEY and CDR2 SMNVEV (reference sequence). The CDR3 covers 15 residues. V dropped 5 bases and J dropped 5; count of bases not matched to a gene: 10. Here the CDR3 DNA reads TGTGCCAGCAGTCCGCGACAGGGGGATTCCCACGAGCAGTACTTC. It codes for CASSPRQGDSHEQYF.

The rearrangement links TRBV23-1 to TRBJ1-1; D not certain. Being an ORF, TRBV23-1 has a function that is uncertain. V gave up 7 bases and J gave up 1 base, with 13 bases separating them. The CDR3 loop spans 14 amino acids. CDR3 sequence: CASTPRWWNTEAFF. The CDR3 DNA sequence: TGCGCCAGCACCCCACGGTGGTGGAACACTGAAGCTTTCTTT.

CDR3 region: CASSQQGLNTEAFF. The CDR3 region has the DNA TGTGCCAGCAGCCAACAGGGGTTGAACACTGAAGCTTTCTTT. The rearrangement links TRBV11-3 to TRBJ1-1; 7 bases fit TRBD1. V dropped 5 bases and J dropped 0; count of bases not matched to a gene: 3. There are 14 residues in the CDR3. Germline CDR1 is SGHNT and CDR2 is YENEEA.

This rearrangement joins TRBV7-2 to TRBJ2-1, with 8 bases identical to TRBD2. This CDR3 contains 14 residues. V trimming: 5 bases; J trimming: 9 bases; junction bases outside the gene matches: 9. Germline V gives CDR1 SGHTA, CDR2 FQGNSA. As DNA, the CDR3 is TGTGCCAGCAGCGACGCCGCGGGGGGCCTTGAGCAGTTCTTC. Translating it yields CASSDAAGGLEQFF.

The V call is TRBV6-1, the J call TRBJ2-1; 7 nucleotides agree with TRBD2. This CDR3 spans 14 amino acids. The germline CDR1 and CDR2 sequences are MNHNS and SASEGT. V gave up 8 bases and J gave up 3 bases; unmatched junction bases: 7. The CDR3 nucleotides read TGTGCCAGCGCGCTCGGCGGGAGCTACAATGAGCAGTTCTTC. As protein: CASALGGSYNEQFF.

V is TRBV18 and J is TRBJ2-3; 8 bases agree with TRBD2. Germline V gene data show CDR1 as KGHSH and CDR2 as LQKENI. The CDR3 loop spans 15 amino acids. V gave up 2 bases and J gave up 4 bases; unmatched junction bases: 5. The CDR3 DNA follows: TGTGCCAGCTCACCAATAGCGGGAAGGTCAGATACGCAGTATTTT. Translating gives CASSPIAGRSDTQYF.

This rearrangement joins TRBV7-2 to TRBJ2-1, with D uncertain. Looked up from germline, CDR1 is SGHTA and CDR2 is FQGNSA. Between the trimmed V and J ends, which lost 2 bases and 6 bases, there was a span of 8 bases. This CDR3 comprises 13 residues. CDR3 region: CASSLIYGNEQFF. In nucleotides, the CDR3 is TGTGCCAGCAGCTTAATCTACGGCAATGAGCAGTTCTTC.

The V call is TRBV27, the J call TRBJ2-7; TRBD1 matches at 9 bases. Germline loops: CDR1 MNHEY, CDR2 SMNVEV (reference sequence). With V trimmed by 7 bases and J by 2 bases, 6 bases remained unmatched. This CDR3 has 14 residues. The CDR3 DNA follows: TGTGCCAGCATCCCAAGGACAGGGGCCTACGAGCAGTACTTC. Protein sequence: CASIPRTGAYEQYF.

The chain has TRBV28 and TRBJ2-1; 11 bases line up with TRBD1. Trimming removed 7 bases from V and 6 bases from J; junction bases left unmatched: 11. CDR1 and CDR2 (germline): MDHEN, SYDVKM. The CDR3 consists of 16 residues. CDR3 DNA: TGTGCCAGCACCTCCGTGGGGACAGGGGGGTTCAATGAGCAGTTCTTC. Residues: CASTSVGTGGFNEQFF.

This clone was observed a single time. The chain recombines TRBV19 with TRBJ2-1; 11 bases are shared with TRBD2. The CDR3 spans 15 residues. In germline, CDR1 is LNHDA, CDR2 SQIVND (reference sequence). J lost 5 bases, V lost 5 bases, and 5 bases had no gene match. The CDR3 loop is CASSPLTSGDNEQFF. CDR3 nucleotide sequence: TGTGCCAGTAGTCCTTTGACTAGCGGGGACAATGAGCAGTTCTTC. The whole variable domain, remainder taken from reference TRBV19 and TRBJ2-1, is DGGITQSPKYLFRKEGQNVTLSCEQNLNHDAMYWYRQDPGQGLRLIYYSQIVNDFQKGDIAEGYSVSREKKESFPLTVTSAQKNPTAFYLCASSPLTSGDNEQFFGPGTRLTVL.

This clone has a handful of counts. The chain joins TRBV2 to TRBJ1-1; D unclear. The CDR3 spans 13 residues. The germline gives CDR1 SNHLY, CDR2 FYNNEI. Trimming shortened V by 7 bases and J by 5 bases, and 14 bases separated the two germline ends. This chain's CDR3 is CASTHWSYTEAFF. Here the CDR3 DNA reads TGTGCCAGCACCCACTGGTCGTATACTGAAGCTTTCTTT.

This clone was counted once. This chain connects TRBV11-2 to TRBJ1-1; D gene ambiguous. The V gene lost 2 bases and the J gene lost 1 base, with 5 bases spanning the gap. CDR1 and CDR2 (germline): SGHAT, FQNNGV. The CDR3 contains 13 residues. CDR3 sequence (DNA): TGTGCCAGCAGCTTAAGACAGAACACTGAAGCTTTCTTT. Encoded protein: CASSLRQNTEAFF.

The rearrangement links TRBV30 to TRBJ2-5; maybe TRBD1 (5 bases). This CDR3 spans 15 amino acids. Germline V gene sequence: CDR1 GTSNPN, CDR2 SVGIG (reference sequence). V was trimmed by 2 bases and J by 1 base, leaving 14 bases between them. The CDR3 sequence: CAWSSPWTTQETQYF. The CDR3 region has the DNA TGTGCCTGGAGTTCACCTTGGACAACCCAAGAGACCCAGTACTTC.

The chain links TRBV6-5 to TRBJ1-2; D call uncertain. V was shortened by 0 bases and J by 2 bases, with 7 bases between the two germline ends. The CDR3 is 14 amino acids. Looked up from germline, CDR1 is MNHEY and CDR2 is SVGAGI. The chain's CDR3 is CASSYSNRNYGYTF. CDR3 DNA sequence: TGTGCCAGCAGTTACTCGAACCGGAACTATGGCTACACCTTC.

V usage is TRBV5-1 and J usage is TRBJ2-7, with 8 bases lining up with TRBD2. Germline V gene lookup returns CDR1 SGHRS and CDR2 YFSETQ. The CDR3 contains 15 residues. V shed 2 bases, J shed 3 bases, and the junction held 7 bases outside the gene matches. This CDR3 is CASSFGSSGDYEQYF. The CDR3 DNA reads TGCGCCAGCAGCTTCGGGAGTAGCGGGGACTACGAGCAGTACTTC. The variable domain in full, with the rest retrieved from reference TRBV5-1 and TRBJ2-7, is KAGVTQTPRYLIKTRGQQVTLSCSPISGHRSVSWYQQTPGQGLQFLFEYFSETQRNKGNFPGRFSGRQFSNSRSEMNVSTLELGDSALYLCASSFGSSGDYEQYFGPGTRLTVT.

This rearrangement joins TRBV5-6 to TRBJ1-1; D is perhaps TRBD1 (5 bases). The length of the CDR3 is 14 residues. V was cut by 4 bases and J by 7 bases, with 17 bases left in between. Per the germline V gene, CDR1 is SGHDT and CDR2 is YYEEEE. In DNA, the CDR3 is TGTGCCAGCAGCAGGGGACTTCTTAGTGATGAAGCTTTCTTT. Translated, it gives CASSRGLLSDEAFF. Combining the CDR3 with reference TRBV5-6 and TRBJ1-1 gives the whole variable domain DAGVTQSPTHLIKTRGQQVTLRCSPKSGHDTVSWYQQALGQGPQFIFQYYEEEERQRGNFPDRFSGHQFPNYSSELNVNALLLGDSALYLCASSRGLLSDEAFFGQGTRLTVV.

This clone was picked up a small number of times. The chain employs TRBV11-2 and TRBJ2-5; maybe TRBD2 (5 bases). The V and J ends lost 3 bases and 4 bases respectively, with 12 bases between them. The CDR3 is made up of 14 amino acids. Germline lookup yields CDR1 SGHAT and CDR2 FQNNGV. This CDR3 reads CASSFSPSRETQYF. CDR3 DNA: TGTGCCAGCAGCTTCTCTCCTAGCAGAGAGACCCAGTACTTC. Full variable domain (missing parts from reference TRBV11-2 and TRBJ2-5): EAGVAQSPRYKIIEKRQSVAFWCNPISGHATLYWYQQILGQGPKLLIQFQNNGVVDDSQLPKDRFSAERLKGVDSTLKIQPAKLEDSAVYLCASSFSPSRETQYFGPGTRLLVL.

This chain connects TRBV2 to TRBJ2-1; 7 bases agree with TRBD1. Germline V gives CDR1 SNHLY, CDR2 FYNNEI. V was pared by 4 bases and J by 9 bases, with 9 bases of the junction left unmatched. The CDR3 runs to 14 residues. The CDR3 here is CASSVGRGTGEQFF. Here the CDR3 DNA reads TGTGCCAGCAGTGTTGGCAGGGGGACGGGTGAGCAGTTCTTC.

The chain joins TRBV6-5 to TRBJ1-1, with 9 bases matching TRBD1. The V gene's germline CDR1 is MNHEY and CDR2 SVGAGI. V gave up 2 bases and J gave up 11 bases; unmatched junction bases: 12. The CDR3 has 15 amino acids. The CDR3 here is CASSYRKDRGAAAFF. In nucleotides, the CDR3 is TGTGCCAGCAGTTACAGAAAGGACAGGGGCGCTGCGGCTTTCTTT.

This CDR3 reads CASSQERGGRETQYF. The CDR3 DNA follows: TGCGCCAGCAGCCAAGAGAGAGGGGGTCGGGAGACCCAGTACTTC. V gene TRBV4-1 combines with J gene TRBJ2-5; perhaps TRBD1 as D (6 bases). The CDR3 consists of 15 residues. V was shortened by 0 bases and J by 5 bases, with 13 bases between the two germline ends. Germline lookup yields CDR1 MGHRA and CDR2 YSYEKL.

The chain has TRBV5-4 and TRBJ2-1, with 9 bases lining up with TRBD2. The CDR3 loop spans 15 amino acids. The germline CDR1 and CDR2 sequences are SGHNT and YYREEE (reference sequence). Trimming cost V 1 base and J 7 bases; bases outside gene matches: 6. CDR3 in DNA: TGTGCCAGCAGCTTGTTGAGCGGGAGGTTAAATGAGCAGTTCTTC. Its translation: CASSLLSGRLNEQFF.

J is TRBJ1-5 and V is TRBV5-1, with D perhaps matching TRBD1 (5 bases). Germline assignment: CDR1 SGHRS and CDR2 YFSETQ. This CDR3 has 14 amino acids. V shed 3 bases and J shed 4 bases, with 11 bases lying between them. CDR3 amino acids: CASSWGEPNQPQHF. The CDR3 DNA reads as TGCGCCAGCAGCTGGGGCGAACCTAATCAGCCCCAGCATTTT.

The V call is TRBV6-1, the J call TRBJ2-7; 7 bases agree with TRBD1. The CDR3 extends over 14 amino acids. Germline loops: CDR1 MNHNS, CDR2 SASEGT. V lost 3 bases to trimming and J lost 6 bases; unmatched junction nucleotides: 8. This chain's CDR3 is CASSEWDRRREQYV. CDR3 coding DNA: TGTGCCAGCAGTGAGTGGGACAGACGGCGCGAGCAGTACGTC.

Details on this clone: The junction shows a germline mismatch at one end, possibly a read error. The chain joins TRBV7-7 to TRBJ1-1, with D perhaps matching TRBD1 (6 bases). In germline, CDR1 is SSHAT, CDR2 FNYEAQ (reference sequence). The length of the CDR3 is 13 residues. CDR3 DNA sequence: TGTGCTAGCAGCCCGGGACAGAACACTGAAGCTTTCTTT. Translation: CASSPGQNTEAFF.

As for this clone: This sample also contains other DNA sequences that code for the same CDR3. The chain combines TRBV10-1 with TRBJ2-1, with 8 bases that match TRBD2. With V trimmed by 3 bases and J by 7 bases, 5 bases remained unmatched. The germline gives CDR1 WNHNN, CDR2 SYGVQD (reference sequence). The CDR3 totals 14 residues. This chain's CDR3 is CASSESGSPNEQFF. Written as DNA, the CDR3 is TGCGCCAGCAGTGAAAGCGGGAGCCCTAATGAGCAGTTCTTC.

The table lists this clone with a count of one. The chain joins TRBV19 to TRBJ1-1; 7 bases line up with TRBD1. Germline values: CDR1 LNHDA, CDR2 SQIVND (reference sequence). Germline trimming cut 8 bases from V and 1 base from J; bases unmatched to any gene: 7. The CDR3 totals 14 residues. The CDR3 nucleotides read TGTGCCAGTGAACCAGGGACAGCGAACACTGAAGCTTTCTTT. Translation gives CASEPGTANTEAFF.

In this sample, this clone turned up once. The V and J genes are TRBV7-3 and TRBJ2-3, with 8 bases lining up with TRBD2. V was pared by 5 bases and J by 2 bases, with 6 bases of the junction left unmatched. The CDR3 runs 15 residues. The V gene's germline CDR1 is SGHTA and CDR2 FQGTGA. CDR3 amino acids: CASSVSGATTDTQYF. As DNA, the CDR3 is TGTGCCAGCAGCGTTAGCGGGGCTACCACAGATACGCAGTATTTT.

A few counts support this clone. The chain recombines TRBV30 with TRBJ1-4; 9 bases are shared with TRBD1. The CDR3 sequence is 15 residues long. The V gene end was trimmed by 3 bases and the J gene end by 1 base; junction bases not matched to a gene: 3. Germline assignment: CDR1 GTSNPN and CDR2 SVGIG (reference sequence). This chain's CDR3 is CAWRQGAVTNEKLFF. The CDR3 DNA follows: TGTGCCTGGAGACAGGGGGCAGTAACTAATGAAAAACTGTTTTTT.

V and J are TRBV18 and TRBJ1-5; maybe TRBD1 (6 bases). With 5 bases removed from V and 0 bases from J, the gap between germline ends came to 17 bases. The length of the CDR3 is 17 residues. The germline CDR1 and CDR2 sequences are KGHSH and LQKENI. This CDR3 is CASSSQGVPYSNQPQHF. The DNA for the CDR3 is TGTGCCAGCTCATCACAGGGAGTTCCCTATAGCAATCAGCCCCAGCATTTT. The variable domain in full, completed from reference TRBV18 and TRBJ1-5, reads NAGVMQNPRHLVRRRGQEARLRCSPMKGHSHVYWYRQLPEEGLKFMVYLQKENIIDESGMPKERFSAEFPKEGPSILRIQQVVRGDSAAYFCASSSQGVPYSNQPQHFGDGTRLSIL.

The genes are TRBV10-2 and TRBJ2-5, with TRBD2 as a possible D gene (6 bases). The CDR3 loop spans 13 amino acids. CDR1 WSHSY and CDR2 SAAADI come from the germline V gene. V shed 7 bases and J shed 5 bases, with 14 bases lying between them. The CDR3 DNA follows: TGCGCCAGCACCGCCGGGACTTGGGAGACCCAGTACTTC. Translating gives CASTAGTWETQYF.